The clone carrying this T cell receptor (beta chain) occurred once. This record comes from a study of blood T cell repertoires in COVID-19. The CDR3 runs 12 residues. Trimming cost V 8 bases and J 2 bases, with 9 bases left between them. The V gene's germline CDR1 is MNHEY and CDR2 SMNVEV (reference sequence). The repertoire was sequenced with immunoSEQ multiplex PCR; TCRdb's copy has only in-frame clones and lacks some. In the table there are about 310,000 clones, around 87% of which are singletons. The genes are TRBV27 and TRBJ1-2; D is possibly TRBD1 (5 bases). Material for sequencing was peripheral blood. This receptor was identified in a woman aged 45-59 years who had recovered from COVID-19. CDR3 in DNA: TGTGCCAGCCGACACAGGAACTATGGCTACACCTTC. It translates to CASRHRNYGYTF.